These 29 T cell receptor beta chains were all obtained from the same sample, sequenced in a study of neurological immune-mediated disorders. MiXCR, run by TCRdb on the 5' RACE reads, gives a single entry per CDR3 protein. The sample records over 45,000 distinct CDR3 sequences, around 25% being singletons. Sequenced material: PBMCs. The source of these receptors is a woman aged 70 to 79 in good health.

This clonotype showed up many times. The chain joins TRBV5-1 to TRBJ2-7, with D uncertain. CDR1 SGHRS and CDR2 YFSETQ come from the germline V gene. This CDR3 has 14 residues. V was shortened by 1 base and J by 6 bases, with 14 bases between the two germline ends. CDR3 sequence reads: CASSLRAEASEQYF. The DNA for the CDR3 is TGCGCCAGCAGCTTGCGGGCCGAGGCCTCCGAGCAGTACTTC.

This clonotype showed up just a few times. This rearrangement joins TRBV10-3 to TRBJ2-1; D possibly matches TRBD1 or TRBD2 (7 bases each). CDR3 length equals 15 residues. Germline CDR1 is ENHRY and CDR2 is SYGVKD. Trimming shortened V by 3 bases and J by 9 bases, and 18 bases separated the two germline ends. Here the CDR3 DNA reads TGTGCCATCAGTGACCAAGGGAGGGGGCAAGTTGAGCAGTTCTTC. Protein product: CAISDQGRGQVEQFF.

CDR3 in amino acids: CASGLGGPGAFF. The CDR3 DNA reads TGTGCCAGCGGACTAGGGGGGCCGGGAGCTTTCTTT. V usage is TRBV7-9 and J usage is TRBJ1-1; the D gene is possibly TRBD1 (6 bases). Germline V lookup: CDR1 SEHNR, CDR2 FQNEAQ (reference sequence). This CDR3 region has 12 residues. Trimming took 8 bases from V and 10 from J, leaving 17 bases between them.

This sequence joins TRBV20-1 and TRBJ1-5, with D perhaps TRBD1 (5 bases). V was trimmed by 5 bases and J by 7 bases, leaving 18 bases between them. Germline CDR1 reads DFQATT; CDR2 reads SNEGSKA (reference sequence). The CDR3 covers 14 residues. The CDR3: CSASFDSRSQPQHF. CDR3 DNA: TGCAGTGCTTCCTTCGACAGTCGGAGCCAGCCCCAGCATTTT.

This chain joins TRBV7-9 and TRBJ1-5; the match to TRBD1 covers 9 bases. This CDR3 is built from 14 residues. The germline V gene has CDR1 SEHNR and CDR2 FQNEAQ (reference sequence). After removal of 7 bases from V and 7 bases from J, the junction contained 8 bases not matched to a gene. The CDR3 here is CASTMGQGGQPQHF. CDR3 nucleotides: TGTGCCAGCACCATGGGACAGGGAGGACAGCCCCAGCATTTT.

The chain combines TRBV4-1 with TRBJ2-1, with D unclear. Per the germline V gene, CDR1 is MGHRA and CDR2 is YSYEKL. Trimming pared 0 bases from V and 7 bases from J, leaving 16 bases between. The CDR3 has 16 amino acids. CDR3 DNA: TGCGCCAGCAGCCAAGAGTTTACGGCTCATCGGAATGAGCAGTTCTTC. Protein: CASSQEFTAHRNEQFF.

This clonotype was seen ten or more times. This CDR3 is CASSLITAKTEAFF. For the CDR3, the DNA is TGTGCCAGCAGCTTGATAACGGCAAAAACTGAAGCTTTCTTT. V usage is TRBV5-5 and J usage is TRBJ1-1; D remains unclear. V shed 1 base and J shed 5 bases, with 12 bases lying between them. The CDR3 covers 14 residues. Germline CDR1 is SGHKS and CDR2 is YYEKEE (reference sequence).

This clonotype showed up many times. In nucleotides, the CDR3 is TGCAGTGCTAGAGATCTGAGGAGTGAAGCTTTCTTT. This codes for CSARDLRSEAFF. The V gene is TRBV20-1, the J gene TRBJ1-1; no clear D gene. From germline, CDR1 is DFQATT and CDR2 SNEGSKA (reference sequence). The V end was cut by 0 bases, the J end by 7 bases, with 9 bases between. This CDR3 is built from 12 residues.

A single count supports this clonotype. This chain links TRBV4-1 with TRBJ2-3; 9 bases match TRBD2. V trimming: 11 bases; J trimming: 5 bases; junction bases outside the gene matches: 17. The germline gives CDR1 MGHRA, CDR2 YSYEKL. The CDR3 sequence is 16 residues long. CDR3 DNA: TGCGCCCTCAGCCCCTTCTCGGGCGGGAGGGGAGATACGCAGTATTTT. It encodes CALSPFSGGRGDTQYF.

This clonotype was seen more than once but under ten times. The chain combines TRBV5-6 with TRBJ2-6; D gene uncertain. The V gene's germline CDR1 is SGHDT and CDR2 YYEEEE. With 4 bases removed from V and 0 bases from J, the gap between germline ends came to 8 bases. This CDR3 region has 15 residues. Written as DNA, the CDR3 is TGTGCCAGCAGCCCCTGGGGCTCTGGGGCCAACGTCCTGACTTTC. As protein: CASSPWGSGANVLTF.

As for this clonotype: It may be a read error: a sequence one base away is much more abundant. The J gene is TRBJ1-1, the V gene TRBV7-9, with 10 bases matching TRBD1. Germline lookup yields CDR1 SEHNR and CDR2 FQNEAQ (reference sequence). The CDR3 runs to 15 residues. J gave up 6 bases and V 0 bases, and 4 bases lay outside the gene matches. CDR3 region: CASSLAGQGSSEAFF. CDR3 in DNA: TGTGCCAGCAGCTTAGCGGGACAGGGGTCTTCTGAAGCTTTCTTT.

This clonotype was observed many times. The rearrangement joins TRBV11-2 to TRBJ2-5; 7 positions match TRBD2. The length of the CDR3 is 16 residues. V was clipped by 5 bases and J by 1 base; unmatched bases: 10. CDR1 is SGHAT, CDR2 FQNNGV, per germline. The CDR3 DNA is TGTGCCAGCAGCCCCCCCCTAGCGGAACCCCAAGAGACCCAGTACTTC. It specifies CASSPPLAEPQETQYF.

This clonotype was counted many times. The CDR3 DNA sequence: TGTGCCAGCAGCTCAGAGGTGGGTCGCAACGAGCAGTACTTC. Protein product: CASSSEVGRNEQYF. V is TRBV9 and J is TRBJ2-7, with D unresolved. This CDR3 is built from 14 residues. CDR1 is SGDLS and CDR2 is YYNGEE in the germline V gene. Trimming stripped 4 bases from V and 5 bases from J, with 16 bases between.

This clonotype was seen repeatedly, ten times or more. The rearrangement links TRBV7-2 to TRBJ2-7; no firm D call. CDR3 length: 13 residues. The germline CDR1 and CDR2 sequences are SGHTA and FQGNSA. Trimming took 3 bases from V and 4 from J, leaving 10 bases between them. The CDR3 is CASSLGNSYEQYF. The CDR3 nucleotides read TGTGCCAGCAGCTTGGGGAATTCTTACGAGCAGTACTTC. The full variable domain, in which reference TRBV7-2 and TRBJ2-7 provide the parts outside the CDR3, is GAGVSQSPSNKVTEKGKDVELRCDPISGHTALYWYRQSLGQGLEFLIYFQGNSAPDKSGLPSDRFSAERTGGSVSTLTIQRTQQEDSAVYLCASSLGNSYEQYFGPGTRLTVT.

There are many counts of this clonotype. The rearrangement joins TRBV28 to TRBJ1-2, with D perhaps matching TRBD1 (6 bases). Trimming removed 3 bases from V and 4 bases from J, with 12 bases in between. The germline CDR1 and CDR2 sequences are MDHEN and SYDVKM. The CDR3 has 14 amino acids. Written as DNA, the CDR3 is TGTGCCAGCAGTTTCGGGGGCGTCGTCTATGGCTACACCTTC. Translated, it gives CASSFGGVVYGYTF.

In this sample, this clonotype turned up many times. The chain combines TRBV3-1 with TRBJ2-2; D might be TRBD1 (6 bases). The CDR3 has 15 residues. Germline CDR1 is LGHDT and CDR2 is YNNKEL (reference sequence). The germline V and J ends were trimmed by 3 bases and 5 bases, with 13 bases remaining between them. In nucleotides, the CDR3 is TGTGCCAGCAGCCAGCACGGACAGCCGACCGGGGAGCTGTTTTTT. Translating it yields CASSQHGQPTGELFF. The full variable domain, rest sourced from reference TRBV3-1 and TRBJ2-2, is DTAVSQTPKYLVTQMGNDKSIKCEQNLGHDTMYWYKQDSKKFLKIMFSYNNKELIINETVPNRFSPKSPDKAHLNLHINSLELGDSAVYFCASSQHGQPTGELFFGEGSRLTVL.

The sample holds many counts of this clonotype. The CDR3 DNA reads as TGTGCCAGCAGCTGGACAGGGGGCGCCTCTGAAAAACTGTTTTTT. Its translation is CASSWTGGASEKLFF. J is TRBJ1-4 and V is TRBV5-6, with 11 bases lining up with TRBD1. Germline V gene lookup returns CDR1 SGHDT and CDR2 YYEEEE. The CDR3 is 15 residues long. V was pared by 3 bases and J by 7 bases, with 5 bases of the junction left unmatched.

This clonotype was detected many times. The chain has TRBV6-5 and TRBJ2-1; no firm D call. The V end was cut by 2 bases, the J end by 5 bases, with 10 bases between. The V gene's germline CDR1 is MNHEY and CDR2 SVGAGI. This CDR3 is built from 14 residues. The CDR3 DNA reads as TGTGCCAGCAGTTACGCCAGCGCGGACAATGAGCAGTTCTTC. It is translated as CASSYASADNEQFF.

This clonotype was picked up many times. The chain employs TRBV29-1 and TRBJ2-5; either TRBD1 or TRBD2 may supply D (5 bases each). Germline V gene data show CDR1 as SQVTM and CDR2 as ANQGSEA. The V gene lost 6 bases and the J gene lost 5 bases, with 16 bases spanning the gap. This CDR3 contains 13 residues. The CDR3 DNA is TGCAGCGTCCCGGGACCGGCCCTTGAGACCCAGTACTTC. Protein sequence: CSVPGPALETQYF.

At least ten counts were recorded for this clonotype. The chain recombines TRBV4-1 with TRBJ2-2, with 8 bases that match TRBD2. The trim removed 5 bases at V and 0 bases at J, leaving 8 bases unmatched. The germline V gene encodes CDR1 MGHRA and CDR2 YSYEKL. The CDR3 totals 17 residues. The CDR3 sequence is CASSSPAGGANTGELFF. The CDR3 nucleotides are TGCGCCAGCAGCAGCCCTGCGGGAGGCGCGAACACCGGGGAGCTGTTTTTT.

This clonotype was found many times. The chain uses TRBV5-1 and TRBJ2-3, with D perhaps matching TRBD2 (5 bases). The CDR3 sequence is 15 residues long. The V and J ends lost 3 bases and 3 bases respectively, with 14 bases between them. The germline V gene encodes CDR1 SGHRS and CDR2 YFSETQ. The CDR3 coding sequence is TGCGCCAGCAGCTCGGCCCAGAGAGGGACAGATACGCAGTATTTT. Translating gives CASSSAQRGTDTQYF.

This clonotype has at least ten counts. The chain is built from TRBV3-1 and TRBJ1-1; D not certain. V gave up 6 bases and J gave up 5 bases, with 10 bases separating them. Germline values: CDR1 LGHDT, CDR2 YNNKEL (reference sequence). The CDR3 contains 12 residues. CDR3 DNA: TGTGCCAGCAGGGATTCGGGGACTGAAGCTTTCTTT. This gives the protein CASRDSGTEAFF.

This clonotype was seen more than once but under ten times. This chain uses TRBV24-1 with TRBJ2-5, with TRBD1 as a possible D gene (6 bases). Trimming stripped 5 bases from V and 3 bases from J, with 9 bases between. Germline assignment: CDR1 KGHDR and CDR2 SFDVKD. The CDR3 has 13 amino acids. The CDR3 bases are TGTGCCACCAGTGCCTACAGGGAAGAGACCCAGTACTTC. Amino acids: CATSAYREETQYF.

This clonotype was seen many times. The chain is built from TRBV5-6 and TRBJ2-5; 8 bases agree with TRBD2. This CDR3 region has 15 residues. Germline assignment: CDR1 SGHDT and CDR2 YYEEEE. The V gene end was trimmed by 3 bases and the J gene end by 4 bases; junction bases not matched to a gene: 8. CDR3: CASSSPLREVETQYF. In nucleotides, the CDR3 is TGTGCCAGCAGCTCACCCTTGCGGGAGGTAGAGACCCAGTACTTC.

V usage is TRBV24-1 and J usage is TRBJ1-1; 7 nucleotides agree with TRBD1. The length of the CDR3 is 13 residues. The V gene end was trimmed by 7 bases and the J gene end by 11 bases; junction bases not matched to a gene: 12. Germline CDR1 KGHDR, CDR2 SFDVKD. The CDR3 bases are TGTGCCACCAGCCGACAGGGATTTTCGAGTGCTTTCTTT. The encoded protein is CATSRQGFSSAFF.

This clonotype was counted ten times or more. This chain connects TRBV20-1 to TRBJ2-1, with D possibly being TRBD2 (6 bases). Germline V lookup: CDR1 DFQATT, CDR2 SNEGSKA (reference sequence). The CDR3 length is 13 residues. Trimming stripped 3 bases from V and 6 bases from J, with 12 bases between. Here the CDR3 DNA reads TGCAGTGCTAGTTCCCCGGGAGTCAATGAGCAGTTCTTC. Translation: CSASSPGVNEQFF.

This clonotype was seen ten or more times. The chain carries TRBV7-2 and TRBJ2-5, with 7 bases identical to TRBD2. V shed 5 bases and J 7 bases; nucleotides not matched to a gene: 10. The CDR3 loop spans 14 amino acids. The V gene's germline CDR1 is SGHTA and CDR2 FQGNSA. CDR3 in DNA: TGTGCCAGCAGCCCACTTGCGGGAGTGGGGACCCAGTACTTC. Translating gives CASSPLAGVGTQYF.

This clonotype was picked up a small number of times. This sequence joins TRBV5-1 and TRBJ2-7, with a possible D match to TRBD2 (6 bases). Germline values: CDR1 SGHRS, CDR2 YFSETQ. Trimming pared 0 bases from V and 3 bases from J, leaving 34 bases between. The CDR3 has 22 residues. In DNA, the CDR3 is TGCGCCAGCAGCTTGGGAGGGTTTGGGGGGTCCAAGCGTACCTGGATCGTCTACGAGCAGTACTTC. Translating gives CASSLGGFGGSKRTWIVYEQYF.

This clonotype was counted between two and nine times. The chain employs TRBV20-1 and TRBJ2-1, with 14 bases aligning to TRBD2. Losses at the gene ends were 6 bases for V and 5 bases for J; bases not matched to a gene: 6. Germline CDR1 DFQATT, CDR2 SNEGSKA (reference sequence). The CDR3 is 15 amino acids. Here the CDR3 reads CSASRLAGGNNEQFF. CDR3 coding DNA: TGCAGTGCGTCCCGACTAGCGGGAGGGAACAATGAGCAGTTCTTC.